This TCR beta chain was identified in a study of T cells in Graves' hyperthyroidism and ophthalmopathy. Study details: Staff took peripheral blood when the initial diagnosis was made, before any treatment began. Study-wide results and caveats: Most thyroid clonotypes expanded above 0.001 appeared in blood too.

Lactation, pregnancy, other autoimmune disease or uncontrolled infection led to exclusion of patients. Every diagnosis used clinical symptoms, serum thyroxine and TRAb, thyroid ultrasound and orbital computed tomography. Ten or more counts support this clonotype. Its specificity is unknown. The CDR3 contains 14 residues. V was clipped by 4 bases and J by 6 bases; unmatched bases: 5. The germline V gene has CDR1 MDHEN and CDR2 SYDVKM. Researchers amplified the TCR beta CDR3 regions from RNA transcripts. A set of HTBI primers served as the primers for a first-round RT-PCR of the TCR CDR3. TCRdb re-called the multiplex PCR reads through MiXCR, storing one row per CDR3 protein. The table records 550,000 to 650,000 distinct CDR3 sequences, 14% of them present only once.

The chain carries TRBV28 and TRBJ1-1; 10 bases match TRBD1. Input material: blood. The TCR comes from a woman younger than 45 with Graves' hyperthyroidism that later progressed to Graves' ophthalmopathy. CDR3 in DNA: TGTGCCAGCAGTTCGGGACAGGGGAGTCCTGAAGCTTTCTTT. As protein: CASSSGQGSPEAFF.